This T cell receptor beta chain stems from a study of blood T cell repertoires in COVID-19. The overall study: Sample material is recorded as cDNA or gDNA derived from T cells, B-cell-depleted T cells, or PBMCs.

Assay: immunoSEQ multiplex PCR; the TCRdb copy retains only in-frame clones and omits some. The data contain roughly 200,000 clones, approximately 80% of them singletons. Per germline, CDR1 LGHDT and CDR2 YNNKEL (reference sequence). This CDR3 contains 18 residues. The trim removed 5 bases at V and 0 bases at J, leaving 15 bases unmatched. The sample consisted of peripheral blood. This TCR came from a human donor in a cohort sampled during active COVID-19. The chain uses TRBV3-1 (or the pseudogene TRBV3-2) and TRBJ1-1; 7 nucleotides agree with TRBD1. This CDR3 reads CASSYQDRVGEMNTEAFF. CDR3 nucleotides: TGTGCCAGCAGCTACCAAGACAGGGTAGGAGAAATGAACACTGAAGCTTTCTTT.